This T cell receptor beta chain was identified during a study of shared clonotypes between healthy human individuals. Study context: Each donor's CD8 memory used one plate, CD8 naive two, each CD4 subset three. The study, taken as a whole, reports: Limited genetic and exposure-history diversity came from having few donors.

The V gene end was trimmed by 6 bases and the J gene end by 1 base; junction bases not matched to a gene: 4. Germline V gene sequence: CDR1 MNHEY, CDR2 SMNVEV (reference sequence). The CDR3 sequence is 15 residues long. A word on this clone: Its antigen is unidentified.

This table comes from immunoSEQ multiplex PCR, and its TCRdb copy is limited to in-frame clones, with some not included. Here the sample spans about 1.5 million clones, approximately 98% being singletons. The J gene is TRBJ1-4, the V gene TRBV27; 8 nucleotides match TRBD1. This TCR derives from a man aged 25 to 40 in good health. The sequenced sample was naive CD4+ T cells sorted from blood. Subset reported: CD45RA+ positively selected. CDR3 coding DNA: TGTGCCAGCAGAGGGACAGGACAAACTAATGAAAAACTGTTTTTT. Translation gives CASRGTGQTNEKLFF.